This TCR beta chain was captured by sequencing in a study of OX40 agonist ivuxolimab in advanced cancers. Assay: immunoSEQ multiplex PCR; the TCRdb copy retains only in-frame clones and omits some. The table lists approximately 61,000 clones, 80% of them singletons. The count of this clone is one. The germline V and J ends were trimmed by 3 bases and 6 bases, with 11 bases remaining between them. Germline values: CDR1 LNHNV, CDR2 YYDKDF (reference sequence). The CDR3 is 13 amino acids. This chain joins TRBV15 and TRBJ1-1; possibly TRBD1 for D (5 bases). The sequence was collected from an adult with an advanced solid tumor such as melanoma, head and neck, liver or kidney cancer. Sequenced material: CD4+ or CD8+ T cells sorted from blood, taken in a trial of the OX40 agonist ivuxolimab. The CDR3 loop reads CATSSLGGAEAFF. The CDR3, as DNA: TGTGCCACCAGCAGCCTCGGGGGGGCTGAAGCTTTCTTT. The full variable domain, its missing parts supplied by reference TRBV15 and TRBJ1-1, is DAMVIQNPRYQVTQFGKPVTLSCSQTLNHNVMYWYQQKSSQAPKLLFHYYDKDFNNEADTPDNFQSRRPNTSFCFLDIRSPGLGDTAMYLCATSSLGGAEAFFGQGTRLTVV.